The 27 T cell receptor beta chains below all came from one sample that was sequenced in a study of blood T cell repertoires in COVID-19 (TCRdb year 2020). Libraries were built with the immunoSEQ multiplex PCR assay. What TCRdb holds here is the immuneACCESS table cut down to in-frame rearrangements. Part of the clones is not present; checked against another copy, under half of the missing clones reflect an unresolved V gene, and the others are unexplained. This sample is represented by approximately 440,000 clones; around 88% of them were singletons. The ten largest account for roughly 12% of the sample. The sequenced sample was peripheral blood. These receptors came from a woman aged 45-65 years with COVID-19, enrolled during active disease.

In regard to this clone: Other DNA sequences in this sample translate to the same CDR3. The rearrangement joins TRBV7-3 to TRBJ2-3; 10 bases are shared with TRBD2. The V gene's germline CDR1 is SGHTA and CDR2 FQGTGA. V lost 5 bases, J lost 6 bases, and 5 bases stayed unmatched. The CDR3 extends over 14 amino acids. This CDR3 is CASSLAGAGDTQYF. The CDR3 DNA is TGTGCCAGCAGCCTAGCGGGGGCCGGGGATACGCAGTATTTT.

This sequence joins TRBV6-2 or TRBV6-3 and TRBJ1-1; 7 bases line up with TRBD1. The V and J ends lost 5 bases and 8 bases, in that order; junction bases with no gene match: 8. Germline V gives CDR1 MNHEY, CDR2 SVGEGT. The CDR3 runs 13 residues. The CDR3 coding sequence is TGTGCCAGCAGTCTTACCCGACAGGGAGAAGCTTTCTTT. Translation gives CASSLTRQGEAFF.

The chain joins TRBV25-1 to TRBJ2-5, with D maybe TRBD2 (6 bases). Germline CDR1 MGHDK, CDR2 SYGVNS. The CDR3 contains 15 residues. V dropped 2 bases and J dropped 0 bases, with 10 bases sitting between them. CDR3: CASSELAGYQETQYF. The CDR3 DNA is TGTGCCAGCAGTGAACTGGCGGGGTACCAAGAGACCCAGTACTTC.

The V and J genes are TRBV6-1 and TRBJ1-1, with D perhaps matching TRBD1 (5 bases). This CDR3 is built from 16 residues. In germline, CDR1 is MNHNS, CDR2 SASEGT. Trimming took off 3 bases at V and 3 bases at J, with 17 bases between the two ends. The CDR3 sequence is CASSDPGVPLDTEAFF. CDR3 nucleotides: TGTGCCAGCAGTGATCCGGGGGTCCCTTTGGACACTGAAGCTTTCTTT.

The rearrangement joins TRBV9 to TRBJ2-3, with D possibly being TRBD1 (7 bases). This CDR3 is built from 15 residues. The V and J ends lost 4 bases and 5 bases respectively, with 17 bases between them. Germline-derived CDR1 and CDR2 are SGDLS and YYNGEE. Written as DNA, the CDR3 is TGTGCCAGCAGCCCCAACCAGGGGGGTTTAGATACGCAGTATTTT. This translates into CASSPNQGGLDTQYF.

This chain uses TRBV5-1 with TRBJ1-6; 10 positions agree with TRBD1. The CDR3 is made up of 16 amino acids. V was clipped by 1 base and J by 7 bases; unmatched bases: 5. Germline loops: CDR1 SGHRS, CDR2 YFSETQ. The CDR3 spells CASSLTAGQGNSPLHF. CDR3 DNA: TGCGCCAGCAGCTTGACTGCGGGACAGGGGAATTCACCCCTCCACTTT.

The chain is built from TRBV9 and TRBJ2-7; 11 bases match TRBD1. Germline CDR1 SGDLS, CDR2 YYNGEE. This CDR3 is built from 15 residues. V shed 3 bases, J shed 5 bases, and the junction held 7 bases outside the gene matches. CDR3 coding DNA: TGTGCCAGCAGCGAGGGGACAGGGGGTCCCGACGAGCAGTACTTC. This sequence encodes CASSEGTGGPDEQYF.

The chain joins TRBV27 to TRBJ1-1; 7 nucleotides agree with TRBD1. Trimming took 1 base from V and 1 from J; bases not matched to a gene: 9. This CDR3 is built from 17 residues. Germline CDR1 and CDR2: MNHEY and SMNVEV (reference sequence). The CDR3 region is CASSLLGAGGSNTEAFF. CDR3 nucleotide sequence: TGTGCCAGCAGTTTATTAGGCGCAGGGGGATCGAACACTGAAGCTTTCTTT.

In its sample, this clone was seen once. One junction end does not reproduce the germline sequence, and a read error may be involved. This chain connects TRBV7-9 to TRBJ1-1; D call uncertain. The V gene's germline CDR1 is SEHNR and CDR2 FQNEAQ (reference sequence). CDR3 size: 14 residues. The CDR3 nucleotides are TGTGCCAGCAGCTTAGTGGGCATGAACACTGGAGCTTTCTTT. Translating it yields CASSLVGMNTGAFF.

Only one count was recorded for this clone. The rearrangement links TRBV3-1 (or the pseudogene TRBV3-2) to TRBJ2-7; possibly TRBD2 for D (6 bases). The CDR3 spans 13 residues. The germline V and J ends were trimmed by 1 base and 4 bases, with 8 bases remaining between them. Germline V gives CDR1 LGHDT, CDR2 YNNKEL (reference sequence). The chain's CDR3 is CASSQGTKYEQYF. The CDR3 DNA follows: TGTGCCAGCAGCCAAGGGACTAAATACGAGCAGTACTTC.

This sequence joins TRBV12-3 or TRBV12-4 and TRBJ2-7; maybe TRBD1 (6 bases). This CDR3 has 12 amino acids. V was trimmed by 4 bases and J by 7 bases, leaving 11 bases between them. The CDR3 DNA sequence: TGTGCCAGCAGTTCTTGGGGGCGAGAGCAGTACTTC. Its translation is CASSSWGREQYF.

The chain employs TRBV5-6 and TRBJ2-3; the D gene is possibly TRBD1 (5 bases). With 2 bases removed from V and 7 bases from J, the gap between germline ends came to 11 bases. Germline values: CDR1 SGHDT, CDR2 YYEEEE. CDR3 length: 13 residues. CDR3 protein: CASSLGARNTQYF. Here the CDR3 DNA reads TGTGCCAGCAGCTTAGGGGCACGGAATACGCAGTATTTT.

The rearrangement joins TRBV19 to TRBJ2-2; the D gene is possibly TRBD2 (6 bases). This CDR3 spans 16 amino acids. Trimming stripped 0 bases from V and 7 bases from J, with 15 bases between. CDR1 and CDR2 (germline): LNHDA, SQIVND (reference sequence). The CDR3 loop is CASSIDRGTPGGELFF. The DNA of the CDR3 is TGTGCCAGTAGTATAGATCGGGGGACGCCGGGCGGGGAGCTGTTTTTT.

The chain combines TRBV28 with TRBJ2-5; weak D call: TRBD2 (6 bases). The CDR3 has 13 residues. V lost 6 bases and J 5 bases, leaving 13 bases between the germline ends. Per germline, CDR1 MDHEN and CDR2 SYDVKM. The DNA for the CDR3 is TGTGCCAGCAGCAGTAGGGCGGGGGAGACCCAGTACTTC. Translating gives CASSSRAGETQYF.

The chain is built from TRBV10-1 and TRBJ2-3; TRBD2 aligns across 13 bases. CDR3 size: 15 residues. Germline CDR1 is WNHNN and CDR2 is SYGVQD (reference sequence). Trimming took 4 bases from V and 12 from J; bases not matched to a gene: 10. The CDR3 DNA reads TGCGCCAGCAGTGCCTTGGAGGGACTAGCGGGGCCCCAGTATTTT. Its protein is CASSALEGLAGPQYF.

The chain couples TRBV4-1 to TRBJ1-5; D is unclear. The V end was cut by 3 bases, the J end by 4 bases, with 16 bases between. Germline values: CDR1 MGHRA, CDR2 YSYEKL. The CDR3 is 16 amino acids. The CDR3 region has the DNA TGCGCCAGCAGCCACATTGGGAGGGCTCGGAATCAGCCCCAGCATTTT. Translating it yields CASSHIGRARNQPQHF.

CDR3 nucleotide sequence: TGTGCCACCAAGCGGGGGGGTCGAACAGATACGCAGTATTTT. Translating gives CATKRGGRTDTQYF. The chain combines TRBV6-6 with TRBJ2-3; 10 positions match TRBD2. Trimming cost V 10 bases and J 3 bases; bases outside gene matches: 7. Germline-derived CDR1 and CDR2 are MNHNY and SVGAGI (reference sequence). The length of the CDR3 is 14 residues.

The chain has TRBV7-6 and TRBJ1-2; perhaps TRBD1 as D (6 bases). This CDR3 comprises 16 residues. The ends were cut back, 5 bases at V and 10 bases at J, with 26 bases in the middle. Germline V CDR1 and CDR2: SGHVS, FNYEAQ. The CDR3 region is CASSPAAGASNAIYTF. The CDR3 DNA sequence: TGTGCCAGCAGCCCCGCGGCGGGGGCCTCTAATGCGATCTACACCTTC.

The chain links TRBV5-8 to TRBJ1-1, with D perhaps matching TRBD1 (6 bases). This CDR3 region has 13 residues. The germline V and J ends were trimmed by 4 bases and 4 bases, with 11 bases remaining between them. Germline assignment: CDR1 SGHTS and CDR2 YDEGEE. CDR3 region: CASSARGGTEAFF. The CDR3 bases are TGTGCCAGCAGCGCCCGAGGGGGCACTGAAGCTTTCTTT.

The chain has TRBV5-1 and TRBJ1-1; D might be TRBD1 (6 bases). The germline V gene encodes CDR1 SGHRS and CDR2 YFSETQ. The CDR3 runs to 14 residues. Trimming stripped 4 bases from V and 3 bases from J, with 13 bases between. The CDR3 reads CASSREDRYTEAFF. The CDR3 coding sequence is TGCGCCAGCAGCCGCGAAGACAGGTACACTGAAGCTTTCTTT.

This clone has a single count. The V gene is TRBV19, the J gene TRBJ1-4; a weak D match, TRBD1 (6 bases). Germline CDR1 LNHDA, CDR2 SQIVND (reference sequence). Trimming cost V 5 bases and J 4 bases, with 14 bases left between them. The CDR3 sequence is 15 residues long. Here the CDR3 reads CASSPGQLINEKLFF. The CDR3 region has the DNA TGTGCCAGTAGTCCCGGACAGCTAATTAATGAAAAACTGTTTTTT.

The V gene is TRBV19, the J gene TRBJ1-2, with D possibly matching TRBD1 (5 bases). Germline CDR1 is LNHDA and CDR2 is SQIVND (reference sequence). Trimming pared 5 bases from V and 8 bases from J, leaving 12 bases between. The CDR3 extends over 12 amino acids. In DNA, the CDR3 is TGTGCCAGTAGTCGAACACAGGCCGGCTACACCTTC. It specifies CASSRTQAGYTF.

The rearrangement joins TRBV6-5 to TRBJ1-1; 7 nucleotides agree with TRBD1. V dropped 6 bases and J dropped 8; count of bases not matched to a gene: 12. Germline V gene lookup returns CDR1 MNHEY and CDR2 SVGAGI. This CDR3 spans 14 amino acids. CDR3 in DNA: TGTGCCAGCAGCCTACGAAGGGACAGTAACGAAGCTTTCTTT. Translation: CASSLRRDSNEAFF.

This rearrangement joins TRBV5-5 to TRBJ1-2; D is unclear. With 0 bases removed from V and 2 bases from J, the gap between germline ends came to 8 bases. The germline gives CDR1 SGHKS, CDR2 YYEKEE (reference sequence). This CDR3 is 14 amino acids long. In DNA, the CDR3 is TGTGCCAGCAGCTTGGCGGGATACAACTATGGCTACACCTTC. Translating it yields CASSLAGYNYGYTF.

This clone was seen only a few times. CDR3 in amino acids: CASSENRDQPQHF. Here the CDR3 DNA reads TGTGCCAGCAGTGAGAACAGGGATCAGCCCCAGCATTTT. The V and J genes are TRBV2 and TRBJ1-5; D is perhaps TRBD1 (6 bases). The V gene's germline CDR1 is SNHLY and CDR2 FYNNEI. The V end lost 3 bases, the J end lost 5 bases, and 8 bases lay between the germline ends. The length of the CDR3 is 13 residues.

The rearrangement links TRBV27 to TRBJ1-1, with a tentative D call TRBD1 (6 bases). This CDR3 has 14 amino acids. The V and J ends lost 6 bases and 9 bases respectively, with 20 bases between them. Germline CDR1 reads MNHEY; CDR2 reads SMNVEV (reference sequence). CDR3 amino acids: CASSVQGHRVKAFF. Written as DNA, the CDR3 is TGTGCCAGCAGCGTGCAAGGTCACAGGGTGAAAGCTTTCTTT.

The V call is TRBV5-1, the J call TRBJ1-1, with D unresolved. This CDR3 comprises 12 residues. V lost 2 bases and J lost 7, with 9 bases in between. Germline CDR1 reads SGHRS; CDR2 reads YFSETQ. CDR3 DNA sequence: TGCGCCAGCAGCTTAGCCGCGGATGAAGCTTTCTTT. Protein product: CASSLAADEAFF.